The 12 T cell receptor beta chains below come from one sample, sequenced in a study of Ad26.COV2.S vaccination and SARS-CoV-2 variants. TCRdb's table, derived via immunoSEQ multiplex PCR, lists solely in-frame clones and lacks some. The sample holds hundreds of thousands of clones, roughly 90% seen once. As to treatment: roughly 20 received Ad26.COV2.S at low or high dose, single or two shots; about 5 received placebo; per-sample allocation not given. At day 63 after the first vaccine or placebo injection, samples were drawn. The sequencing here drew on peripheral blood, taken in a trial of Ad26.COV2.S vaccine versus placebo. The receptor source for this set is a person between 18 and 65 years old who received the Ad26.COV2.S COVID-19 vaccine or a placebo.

This CDR3 reads CATSRSGARTSKETQYF. CDR3 nucleotides: TGTGCCACCAGCAGATCCGGGGCTAGAACATCGAAAGAGACCCAGTACTTC. The chain is built from TRBV15 and TRBJ2-5; D assignment may be TRBD1 or TRBD2 (5 bases each). The CDR3 consists of 17 residues. Germline V gene sequence: CDR1 LNHNV, CDR2 YYDKDF (reference sequence). V was clipped by 2 bases and J by 3 bases, with 19 bases between them.

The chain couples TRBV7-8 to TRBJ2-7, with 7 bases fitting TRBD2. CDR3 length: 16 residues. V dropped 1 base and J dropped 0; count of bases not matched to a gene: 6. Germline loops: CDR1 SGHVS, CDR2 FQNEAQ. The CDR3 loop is CASSLGPGGSSYEQYF. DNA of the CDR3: TGTGCCAGCAGCTTAGGGCCTGGCGGGAGCTCCTACGAGCAGTACTTC.

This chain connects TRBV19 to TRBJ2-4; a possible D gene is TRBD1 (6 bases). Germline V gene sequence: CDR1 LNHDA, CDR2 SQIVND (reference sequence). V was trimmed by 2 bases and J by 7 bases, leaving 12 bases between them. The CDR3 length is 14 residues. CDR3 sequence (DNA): TGTGCCAGTAGTATACAGGGGAGTGGGAACATTCAGTACTTC. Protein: CASSIQGSGNIQYF.

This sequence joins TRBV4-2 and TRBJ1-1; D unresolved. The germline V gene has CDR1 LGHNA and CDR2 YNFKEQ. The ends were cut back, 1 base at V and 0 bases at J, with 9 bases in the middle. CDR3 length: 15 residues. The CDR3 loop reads CASSQAITMNTEAFF. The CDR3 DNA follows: TGTGCCAGCAGCCAAGCTATTACAATGAACACTGAAGCTTTCTTT.

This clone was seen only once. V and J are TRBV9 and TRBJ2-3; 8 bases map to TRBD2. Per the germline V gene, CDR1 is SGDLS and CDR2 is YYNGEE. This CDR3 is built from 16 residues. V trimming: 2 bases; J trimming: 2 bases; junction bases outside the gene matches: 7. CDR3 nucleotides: TGTGCCAGCAGCGTTGGGGCGGGGGGCCTCACAGATACGCAGTATTTT. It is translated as CASSVGAGGLTDTQYF.

The CDR3 sequence: CASSPGAGGGSRYEQYF. CDR3 in DNA: TGTGCCAGCAGTCCTGGGGCAGGGGGCGGATCCCGTTACGAGCAGTACTTC. J is TRBJ2-7 and V is TRBV5-6; TRBD1 matches at 8 bases. The germline V gene has CDR1 SGHDT and CDR2 YYEEEE. The CDR3 is 17 amino acids. The V gene end was trimmed by 5 bases and the J gene end by 4 bases; junction bases not matched to a gene: 17.

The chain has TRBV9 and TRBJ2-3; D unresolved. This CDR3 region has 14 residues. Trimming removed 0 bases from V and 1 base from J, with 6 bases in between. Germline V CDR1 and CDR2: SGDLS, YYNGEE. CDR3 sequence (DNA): TGTGCCAGCAGCGTAGATGTGGGCACAGATACGCAGTATTTT. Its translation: CASSVDVGTDTQYF.

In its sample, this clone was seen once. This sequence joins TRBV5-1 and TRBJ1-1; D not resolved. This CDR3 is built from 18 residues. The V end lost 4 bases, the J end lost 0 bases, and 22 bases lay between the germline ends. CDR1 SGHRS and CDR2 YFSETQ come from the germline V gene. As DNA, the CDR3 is TGCGCCAGCAGCAGGGAAGGAGGCGTAGCCGGAATGAACACTGAAGCTTTCTTT. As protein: CASSREGGVAGMNTEAFF.

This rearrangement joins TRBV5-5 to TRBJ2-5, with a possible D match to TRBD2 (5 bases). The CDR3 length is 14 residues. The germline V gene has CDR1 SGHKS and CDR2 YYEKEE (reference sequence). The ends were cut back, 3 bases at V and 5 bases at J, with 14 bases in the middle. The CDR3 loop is CASSSTGLEETQYF. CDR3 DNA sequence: TGTGCCAGCAGCTCCACGGGATTGGAGGAGACCCAGTACTTC.

CDR3 sequence: CASSLGPSSGGATGELFF. The DNA for the CDR3 is TGTGCCAGCAGCTTAGGGCCCTCTAGCGGGGGGGCCACCGGGGAGCTGTTTTTT. The chain joins TRBV7-3 to TRBJ2-2, with TRBD2 identical over 12 bases. The CDR3 contains 18 residues. V dropped 2 bases and J dropped 4; count of bases not matched to a gene: 8. Germline assignment: CDR1 SGHTA and CDR2 FQGTGA.

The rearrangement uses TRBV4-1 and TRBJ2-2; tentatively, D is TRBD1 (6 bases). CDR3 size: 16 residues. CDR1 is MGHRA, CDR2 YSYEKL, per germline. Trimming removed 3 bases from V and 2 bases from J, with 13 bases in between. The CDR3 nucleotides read TGCGCCAGCAGCCAGGGGGCGACTTTTAACACCGGGGAGCTGTTTTTT. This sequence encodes CASSQGATFNTGELFF.

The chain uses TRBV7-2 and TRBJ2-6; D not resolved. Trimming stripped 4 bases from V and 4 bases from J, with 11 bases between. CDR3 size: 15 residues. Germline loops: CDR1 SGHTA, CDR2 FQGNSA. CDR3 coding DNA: TGTGCCAGCAGCTGGCTCTCGAGCGGGGCCAACGTCCTGACTTTC. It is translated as CASSWLSSGANVLTF.